Listed below are T cell receptor beta chains from one sample, sequenced in a study of T cell clusters in autoimmune cytopenias. No DNA is given; TCRdb re-called the multiplex PCR reads and lists each CDR3 protein once. In all, the sample yields 12,000 or so distinct CDR3 sequences. These records were also assigned to another study, of T cell repertoires in aging, cancer and after chemotherapy.

Sequencing was done on a sample of peripheral blood. The receptors originated from a human donor in good health. Both conserved end residues are part of each CDR3. Each record gives: clone size, J gene, V gene, CDR3 protein. Not all rows give a size; the values are once, few, many and, for expanded clones, a class.

clone size: NA
J gene: TRBJ2-7
V gene: TRBV6-5
CDR3 protein: CASRSRTGHGYEQYF

clone size: NA
J gene: TRBJ1-2
V gene: TRBV18
CDR3 protein: CASSPIRTGQDGYTF

clone size: medium-sized
J gene: TRBJ2-5
V gene: TRBV11-3
CDR3 protein: CASSPFDSPSETQYF

clone size: NA
J gene: TRBJ1-4
V gene: TRBV30
CDR3 protein: CAWSTWGQGSEKLFF

clone size: NA
J gene: TRBJ2-3
V gene: TRBV5-4
CDR3 protein: CASSLPTSRGTDTQYF

clone size: NA
J gene: TRBJ2-1
V gene: TRBV18
CDR3 protein: CASSPPGTGGGDEQFF

clone size: NA
J gene: TRBJ2-2
V gene: TRBV5-4
CDR3 protein: CASSGGLAGNTGELFF

clone size: NA
J gene: TRBJ2-1
V gene: TRBV18
CDR3 protein: CASSLQDRYNEQFF

clone size: medium-sized
J gene: TRBJ2-5
V gene: TRBV6-5
CDR3 protein: CASSYPPGAGGPSETQYF

clone size: medium-sized
J gene: TRBJ2-2
V gene: TRBV27
CDR3 protein: CASSPRIDRANTGELFF

clone size: medium-sized
J gene: TRBJ1-1
V gene: TRBV29-1
CDR3 protein: CSVGVDSSNTEAFF

clone size: NA
J gene: TRBJ2-5
V gene: TRBV27
CDR3 protein: CASSLSRAGWEETQYF

clone size: NA
J gene: TRBJ2-7
V gene: TRBV6-5
CDR3 protein: CASRGQGEIYEQYF

clone size: NA
J gene: TRBJ2-5
V gene: TRBV12-3/TRBV12-4
CDR3 protein: CASSLGRTGAQYF

clone size: NA
J gene: TRBJ1-4
V gene: TRBV6-1
CDR3 protein: CASSLTVTGSSEKLFF

clone size: NA
J gene: TRBJ1-3
V gene: TRBV29-1
CDR3 protein: CSVSGTSGNTIYF

clone size: NA
J gene: TRBJ1-5
V gene: TRBV30
CDR3 protein: CAWGTANQPQHF

clone size: NA
J gene: TRBJ1-2
V gene: TRBV29-1
CDR3 protein: CSAPLVGDFGYTF

clone size: NA
J gene: TRBJ1-6
V gene: TRBV6-5
CDR3 protein: CASSKAGTPYNSPLHF

clone size: NA
J gene: TRBJ2-7
V gene: TRBV5-6
CDR3 protein: CASSLRDRVSYEQYF

clone size: NA
J gene: TRBJ1-1
V gene: TRBV12-3/TRBV12-4
CDR3 protein: CASSLRGITEAFF

clone size: NA
J gene: TRBJ1-1
V gene: TRBV30
CDR3 protein: CAWSGNRGAEAFF

clone size: NA
J gene: TRBJ1-2
V gene: TRBV6-5
CDR3 protein: CAAEGRETTNYGYTF

clone size: NA
J gene: TRBJ2-2
V gene: TRBV30
CDR3 protein: CAWGGTPGELFF

clone size: medium-sized
J gene: TRBJ2-1
V gene: TRBV19
CDR3 protein: CASSTDVSSYNEQFF

clone size: medium-sized
J gene: TRBJ2-5
V gene: TRBV6-1
CDR3 protein: CASSDALATGGETQYF

clone size: NA
J gene: TRBJ2-5
V gene: TRBV27
CDR3 protein: CASSLSAGMKTQYF

clone size: medium-sized
J gene: TRBJ1-4
V gene: TRBV19
CDR3 protein: CASRPGQEREKLFF

clone size: NA
J gene: TRBJ2-1
V gene: TRBV7-9
CDR3 protein: CASSLDGSGGQYGNEQFF

clone size: NA
J gene: TRBJ1-1
V gene: TRBV11-3
CDR3 protein: CASSQTGTEAFF

clone size: NA
J gene: TRBJ2-3
V gene: TRBV11-3
CDR3 protein: CASTSGGGEEDTQYF

clone size: NA
J gene: TRBJ1-3
V gene: TRBV13
CDR3 protein: CASRRTGANRNTIYF

clone size: NA
J gene: TRBJ2-3
V gene: TRBV11-2
CDR3 protein: CASSLDQGGYTDTQYF

clone size: NA
J gene: TRBJ2-4
V gene: TRBV30
CDR3 protein: CAWSVGGPLAKNIQYF

clone size: NA
J gene: TRBJ2-3
V gene: TRBV6-6
CDR3 protein: CASGSGGKGTDTQYF

clone size: NA
J gene: TRBJ1-1
V gene: TRBV5-1
CDR3 protein: CASSRGGADTEAFF

clone size: NA
J gene: TRBJ1-6
V gene: TRBV15
CDR3 protein: CATSDRRGIGPLHF

clone size: NA
J gene: TRBJ2-7
V gene: TRBV27
CDR3 protein: CASSSWTGGTYEQYF

clone size: medium-sized
J gene: TRBJ2-4
V gene: TRBV11-1
CDR3 protein: CASSLAGMGGGGGDIQYF

clone size: NA
J gene: TRBJ2-5
V gene: TRBV15
CDR3 protein: CATKGDNQETQYF

clone size: NA
J gene: TRBJ2-4
V gene: TRBV18
CDR3 protein: CASSPEQVQNIQYF

clone size: NA
J gene: TRBJ2-5
V gene: TRBV6-5
CDR3 protein: CASSYSRGIETQYF

clone size: NA
J gene: TRBJ2-1
V gene: TRBV6-2/TRBV6-3
CDR3 protein: CASRWTGGSYNEQFF

clone size: NA
J gene: TRBJ2-1
V gene: TRBV11-3
CDR3 protein: CASSLGRVYNEQFF

clone size: medium-sized
J gene: TRBJ2-1
V gene: TRBV19
CDR3 protein: CASTLTSGSTYNEQFF

clone size: NA
J gene: TRBJ2-2
V gene: TRBV27
CDR3 protein: CASSFGTGELFF

clone size: medium-sized
J gene: TRBJ1-1
V gene: TRBV11-3
CDR3 protein: CASSLPRVAEAFF

clone size: medium-sized
J gene: TRBJ1-2
V gene: TRBV29-1
CDR3 protein: CSVGAGANYGYTF

clone size: medium-sized
J gene: TRBJ2-6
V gene: TRBV19
CDR3 protein: CASSKGFGEGPGANVLTF

clone size: NA
J gene: TRBJ1-2
V gene: TRBV5-4
CDR3 protein: CASSLGGLGPYGYTF

clone size: NA
J gene: TRBJ2-2
V gene: TRBV5-4
CDR3 protein: CASSTNWGGTGELFF

clone size: NA
J gene: TRBJ2-3
V gene: TRBV19
CDR3 protein: CASSIGTGGADTQYF

clone size: medium-sized
J gene: TRBJ2-2
V gene: TRBV11-3
CDR3 protein: CASSPPTGGTGELFF

clone size: NA
J gene: TRBJ1-1
V gene: TRBV30
CDR3 protein: CAWAITIGNTEAFF